The 20 T cell receptor beta chains reported below all come from one sample, sequenced in a study of T cells in Graves' hyperthyroidism and ophthalmopathy. What was amplified from RNA transcripts were TCR beta CDR3 regions. TCR CDR3 regions were first amplified by RT-PCR with HTBI primers. Using its own MiXCR run on the multiplex PCR reads, TCRdb lists one record per CDR3 protein. The sample holds approximately 330,000 distinct CDR3 sequences, roughly 23% seen once. Sequencing was done on a sample of blood. The receptors were sampled from a woman aged 45-60 years with Graves' hyperthyroidism.

In this sample, this clonotype turned up many times. This sequence joins TRBV20-1 and TRBJ2-6; D call uncertain. CDR3 size: 13 residues. Germline V CDR1 and CDR2: DFQATT, SNEGSKA (reference sequence). V was shortened by 4 bases and J by 2 bases, with 6 bases between the two germline ends. The CDR3 bases are TGCAGTGCTATCCCTGCTGGGGCCAACGTCCTGACTTTC. Translating it yields CSAIPAGANVLTF.

This clonotype has only a few counts. The chain carries TRBV9 and TRBJ1-4, with TRBD1 identical over 9 bases. This CDR3 is built from 16 residues. After removal of 2 bases from V and 2 bases from J, the junction contained 4 bases not matched to a gene. In germline, CDR1 is SGDLS, CDR2 YYNGEE. CDR3 region: CASSVDTGGTNEKLFF. As DNA, the CDR3 is TGTGCCAGCAGCGTTGACACAGGGGGCACTAATGAAAAACTGTTTTTT.

The chain uses TRBV3-1 and TRBJ1-5, with 12 bases that match TRBD1. Trimming took 4 bases from V and 6 from J; bases not matched to a gene: 4. Per germline, CDR1 LGHDT and CDR2 YNNKEL (reference sequence). The CDR3 spans 15 residues. The CDR3 is CASSPGTGGLQPQHF. The CDR3 DNA follows: TGTGCCAGCAGCCCAGGGACAGGGGGCCTTCAGCCCCAGCATTTT.

The chain has TRBV6-1 and TRBJ2-7; D not resolved. The CDR3 totals 12 residues. Per germline, CDR1 MNHNS and CDR2 SASEGT. Trimming took off 0 bases at V and 4 bases at J, with 4 bases between the two ends. CDR3 DNA sequence: TGTGCCAGCAGTGAAGCGCAGTACGAGCAGTACTTC. Amino acid sequence: CASSEAQYEQYF.

There are many counts of this clonotype. The chain combines TRBV5-1 with TRBJ2-7, with D possibly being TRBD1 (6 bases). With 4 bases removed from V and 3 bases from J, the gap between germline ends came to 11 bases. Germline CDR1 is SGHRS and CDR2 is YFSETQ. CDR3 length: 13 amino acids. In nucleotides, the CDR3 is TGCGCCAGCAGCCGGGACACATACTACGAGCAGTACTTC. Its translation is CASSRDTYYEQYF.

V is TRBV5-6 and J is TRBJ1-1; D not resolved. V dropped 0 bases and J dropped 10 bases, with 10 bases sitting between them. CDR1 and CDR2 from the germline V gene are SGHDT and YYEEEE. The CDR3 is 12 amino acids. The CDR3 region is CASSLGERRAFF. The DNA for the CDR3 is TGTGCCAGCAGCTTGGGGGAGAGGCGAGCTTTCTTT.

There are many counts of this clonotype. This rearrangement joins TRBV12-3 or TRBV12-4 to TRBJ1-5; tentatively, D is TRBD1 (6 bases). Trimming took 5 bases from V and 6 from J, leaving 14 bases between them. This CDR3 region has 14 residues. CDR3 coding DNA: TGTGCCAGCAGTACTGACAGGAGGGTTCAGCCCCAGCATTTT. Amino acid sequence: CASSTDRRVQPQHF.

This clonotype turned up a few times. The chain joins TRBV4-1 to TRBJ1-2, with D hard to call. The CDR3 covers 17 residues. The ends were cut back, 1 base at V and 1 base at J, with 16 bases in the middle. Germline V gene sequence: CDR1 MGHRA, CDR2 YSYEKL. The CDR3 nucleotides are TGCGCCAGCAGCCAAGCGGGCAAGGCAAGACTTAACTATGGCTACACCTTC. Protein: CASSQAGKARLNYGYTF.

The rearrangement uses TRBV6-1 and TRBJ1-5; maybe TRBD1 (6 bases). Looked up from germline, CDR1 is MNHNS and CDR2 is SASEGT. The CDR3 runs 14 residues. Trimming took off 6 bases at V and 4 bases at J, with 13 bases between the two ends. This CDR3 is CASRTDRINQPQHF. The CDR3 DNA is TGTGCCAGCAGAACCGACAGGATTAATCAGCCCCAGCATTTT.

Ten or more counts support this clonotype. The rearrangement uses TRBV7-9 and TRBJ2-1; D is unresolved. The CDR3 runs to 13 residues. Germline V CDR1 and CDR2: SEHNR, FQNEAQ (reference sequence). Deletions cut 1 base from V and 6 bases from J, with 7 bases between. The CDR3 DNA sequence: TGTGCCAGCAGCTTAGTGGCAGGCAATGAGCAGTTCTTC. This encodes CASSLVAGNEQFF. The full variable domain, completed using reference TRBV7-9 and TRBJ2-1, is DTGVSQNPRHKITKRGQNVTFRCDPISEHNRLYWYRQTLGQGPEFLTYFQNEAQLEKSRLLSDRFSAERPKGSFSTLEIQRTEQGDSAMYLCASSLVAGNEQFFGPGTRLTVL.

This clonotype has at least ten counts. This chain uses TRBV6-1 with TRBJ2-1; 7 bases are a match to TRBD2. The CDR3 covers 16 residues. The trim removed 6 bases at V and 4 bases at J, leaving 12 bases unmatched. Germline V CDR1 and CDR2: MNHNS, SASEGT. In DNA, the CDR3 is TGTGCCAGCAGACACCCCTCGACGGGGGGTTACAATGAGCAGTTCTTC. Translated: CASRHPSTGGYNEQFF.

This clonotype showed up many times. V gene TRBV28 combines with J gene TRBJ2-1, with D perhaps TRBD2 (6 bases). V was shortened by 6 bases and J by 4 bases, with 13 bases between the two germline ends. The CDR3 has 14 residues. CDR1 and CDR2 (germline): MDHEN, SYDVKM. The CDR3 sequence is CASSVGTRYNEQFF. The CDR3 DNA reads TGTGCCAGCAGCGTGGGGACTCGATACAATGAGCAGTTCTTC.

This clonotype occurred many times. The chain is built from TRBV29-1 and TRBJ1-4, with a possible D match to TRBD1 (6 bases). This CDR3 comprises 15 residues. Trimming took off 4 bases at V and 7 bases at J, with 19 bases between the two ends. Germline CDR1 and CDR2: SQVTM and ANQGSEA. Written as DNA, the CDR3 is TGCAGCGTTGTAATGTTGCAGGGGAGGGCTGAAAAACTGTTTTTT. As protein: CSVVMLQGRAEKLFF.

This clonotype was seen ten or more times. The rearrangement links TRBV11-2 to TRBJ2-2; D gene unclear. CDR3 length: 14 residues. Between the trimmed V and J ends, which lost 5 bases and 8 bases, there was a span of 15 bases. Per the germline V gene, CDR1 is SGHAT and CDR2 is FQNNGV. The CDR3 loop reads CASSPVNYQGELFF. The DNA of the CDR3 is TGTGCCAGCAGCCCAGTTAACTATCAGGGGGAGCTGTTTTTT.

As to this clonotype: A clone one base away is much larger, so this may be a read error. V is TRBV12-3 or TRBV12-4 and J is TRBJ2-1; D gene uncertain. V lost 1 base, J lost 11 bases, and 18 bases lay in between. This CDR3 is 15 amino acids long. CDR3 nucleotide sequence: TGTGCCAGCAGTTTAGAGGGCCAGGTGTTATTTAAGCAGTTCTTC. It encodes CASSLEGQVLFKQFF.

The V gene is TRBV11-2, the J gene TRBJ2-1, with TRBD2 matching 10 bases. The germline CDR1 and CDR2 sequences are SGHAT and FQNNGV. CDR3 length: 16 amino acids. V trimming: 10 bases; J trimming: 9 bases; junction bases outside the gene matches: 18. The CDR3 region is CANGLDVPSGRSEQFF. The DNA of the CDR3 is TGTGCCAACGGCTTAGATGTCCCTAGCGGGAGAAGTGAGCAGTTCTTC. Full variable domain (rest looked up from reference TRBV11-2 and TRBJ2-1): EAGVAQSPRYKIIEKRQSVAFWCNPISGHATLYWYQQILGQGPKLLIQFQNNGVVDDSQLPKDRFSAERLKGVDSTLKIQPAKLEDSAVYLCANGLDVPSGRSEQFFGPGTRLTVL.

V usage is TRBV20-1 and J usage is TRBJ2-5, with 9 bases that match TRBD1. Unmatched junction bases numbered 14, after V lost 4 bases and J lost 5 bases. This CDR3 is built from 16 residues. Germline V CDR1 and CDR2: DFQATT, SNEGSKA (reference sequence). The CDR3 here is CSATLGSGTGHETQYF. CDR3 coding DNA: TGCAGTGCTACCTTGGGATCCGGGACAGGGCATGAGACCCAGTACTTC.

This clonotype was seen a few times. J is TRBJ2-7 and V is TRBV5-1, with D possibly being TRBD1 (6 bases). Trimming removed 0 bases at V and 2 bases at J, with 6 bases between. This CDR3 comprises 13 residues. CDR1 is SGHRS and CDR2 is YFSETQ in the germline V gene. This chain's CDR3 is CASSLEGAYEQYF. CDR3 bases: TGCGCCAGCAGCTTGGAGGGGGCCTACGAGCAGTACTTC.

This clonotype showed up just a few times. This rearrangement joins TRBV5-1 to TRBJ2-2; 8 nucleotides align to TRBD1. V lost 2 bases and J lost 4; bases outside the gene matches: 4. This CDR3 is 15 amino acids long. The germline V gene has CDR1 SGHRS and CDR2 YFSETQ. The CDR3 DNA sequence: TGCGCCAGCAGCTTAGGCAGGGGGCCCACCGGGGAGCTGTTTTTT. Its protein is CASSLGRGPTGELFF.

This clonotype was seen many times. This chain uses TRBV3-1 with TRBJ1-2, with 8 positions matching TRBD1. J lost 12 bases, V lost 4 bases, and 7 bases had no gene match. This CDR3 has 12 amino acids. Germline assignment: CDR1 LGHDT and CDR2 YNNKEL (reference sequence). In nucleotides, the CDR3 is TGTGCCAGCAGCCTCCGGGACAGGAGTAACACCTTC. Translation: CASSLRDRSNTF.